This T cell receptor (beta chain) was sequenced in a study of blood T cells in healthy people across ages. Primers used in a second PCR of roughly 7 to 12 cycles were a sample-barcoded 5' primer and a J-beta primer mix. Via MiXCR, TCRdb re-called the 5' RACE reads, giving one row per CDR3 protein. The sample shows approximately 800,000 distinct CDR3 sequences, roughly 40% of them seen only once. General observations from the study: It was not possible, with unsorted PBMCs, to conclusively compare naive and antigen-experienced cells. Across the age range, TCR beta diversity per million T cells fell in a roughly linear way.

V dropped 6 bases and J dropped 4; count of bases not matched to a gene: 5. The CDR3 runs to 14 residues. Germline V gene sequence: CDR1 SNHLY, CDR2 FYNNEI. This clonotype was counted between two and nine times. Its cognate antigen is unknown. The sample consisted of blood. The clonotype originates from a man aged 18 to 29 in good health. The chain employs TRBV2 and TRBJ1-5, with 8 bases fitting TRBD1. The CDR3 DNA reads TGTGCCAGCAGCTCACAGGGGGTGAATCAGCCCCAGCATTTT. Protein product: CASSSQGVNQPQHF.